This T cell receptor (beta chain) emerged from a study of shared clonotypes between healthy human individuals. Across the whole study: The cohort had two women and a few men, ages 18 to 49. Regarding the study as a whole: Naive subsets usually exceeded memory subsets in estimated richness. Despite large depth, rarefaction showed incomplete sorted-subset sequencing.

Sequencing used immunoSEQ multiplex PCR; TCRdb keeps in-frame clones, though not all of them. The data show about 530,000 clones, about 95% seen once. Turning to this clone: No antigen is known for it.

V trimming: 4 bases; J trimming: 6 bases; junction bases outside the gene matches: 8. The length of the CDR3 is 15 residues. Per the germline V gene, CDR1 is WNHNN and CDR2 is SYGVQD (reference sequence). The sample comprised naive CD4+ T cells sorted from blood. The sample's subset: CD45RA+ positively selected. This receptor was identified in a woman in her twenties or thirties in good health. The chain couples TRBV10-1 to TRBJ2-5; 10 bases are shared with TRBD1. CDR3 in amino acids: CASSVGQGMGKTQYF. Written as DNA, the CDR3 is TGCGCCAGCAGTGTGGGACAGGGGATGGGAAAGACCCAGTACTTC.